Each of the 8 T cell receptor beta chains below was sequenced from the same sample in a study of blood T cell repertoires in COVID-19. Assay used: immunoSEQ multiplex PCR; TCRdb lists only in-frame clones, some missing. Of approximately 200,000 clones listed, approximately 89% are singletons. The sequenced sample was PBMCs or T cells enriched from blood (not recorded which). All receptors derive from a woman in her thirties who had been exposed to COVID-19.

J is TRBJ1-2 and V is TRBV13; 7 bases are shared with TRBD1. The V and J ends lost 4 bases and 3 bases, in that order; junction bases with no gene match: 8. The germline V gene encodes CDR1 PRHDT and CDR2 FYEKMQ (reference sequence). The CDR3 consists of 15 residues. CDR3 sequence: CASSSRDSLYYGYTF. The DNA for the CDR3 is TGTGCCAGCAGCTCCCGGGACAGCTTATACTATGGCTACACCTTC.

The chain links TRBV7-8 to TRBJ2-1, with unresolved D. Trimming took 5 bases from V and 5 from J, leaving 16 bases between them. CDR3 size: 15 residues. From germline, CDR1 is SGHVS and CDR2 FQNEAQ. The CDR3 DNA reads TGTGCCAGCAGCCCACTCCTACTTTCGAACAATGAGCAGTTCTTC. Its protein is CASSPLLLSNNEQFF.

V usage is TRBV5-1 and J usage is TRBJ2-2; D might be TRBD2 (6 bases). Trimming removed 3 bases from V and 6 bases from J, with 9 bases in between. Germline V CDR1 and CDR2: SGHRS, YFSETQ. The CDR3 extends over 13 amino acids. The CDR3 DNA reads TGCGCCAGCAGCTCGACTAGGGCCGGGGAGCTGTTTTTT. Translating gives CASSSTRAGELFF.

V and J are TRBV19 and TRBJ2-1; D not resolved. The CDR3 totals 15 residues. Germline V lookup: CDR1 LNHDA, CDR2 SQIVND (reference sequence). V lost 0 bases and J lost 3, with 9 bases in between. DNA of the CDR3: TGTGCCAGTAGTATAGAGGTTGGCTTCTACAATGAGCAGTTCTTC. It encodes CASSIEVGFYNEQFF.

CDR3 amino acids: CASSPMGDSPLHF. Here the CDR3 DNA reads TGTGCCAGCAGCCCAATGGGAGATTCACCCCTCCACTTT. This chain links TRBV7-9 with TRBJ1-6; D ambiguous. CDR1 is SEHNR, CDR2 FQNEAQ, per germline (reference sequence). V was shortened by 5 bases and J by 8 bases, with 10 bases between the two germline ends. The CDR3 is made up of 13 amino acids. The full variable domain, its missing parts supplied by reference TRBV7-9 and TRBJ1-6, is DTGVSQNPRHKITKRGQNVTFRCDPISEHNRLYWYRQTLGQGPEFLTYFQNEAQLEKSRLLSDRFSAERPKGSFSTLEIQRTEQGDSAMYLCASSPMGDSPLHFGNGTRLTVT.

In DNA, the CDR3 is TGTGCCAGCAGCCTGATGACTAGCGGGAGGTCTAGCGAGCAGTACTTC. This translates into CASSLMTSGRSSEQYF. The chain uses TRBV3-1 (or the pseudogene TRBV3-2) and TRBJ2-7; 13 bases fit TRBD2. The CDR3 spans 16 residues. Losses at the gene ends were 4 bases for V and 6 bases for J; bases not matched to a gene: 9. Germline CDR1 reads LGHDT; CDR2 reads YNNKEL (reference sequence).

The chain uses TRBV3-1 (or the pseudogene TRBV3-2) and TRBJ1-2; tentative D call: TRBD1 (5 bases). CDR1 is LGHDT and CDR2 is YNNKEL in the germline V gene (reference sequence). V lost 1 base and J lost 8, with 17 bases in between. The CDR3 runs 15 residues. Here the CDR3 reads CASSQVLGRGGGYTF. The CDR3 DNA sequence: TGTGCCAGCAGCCAAGTGTTGGGTAGGGGAGGAGGCTACACCTTC.

This clone was picked up a small number of times. The chain recombines TRBV4-1 with TRBJ1-6; 8 bases map to TRBD1. Germline V gene data show CDR1 as MGHRA and CDR2 as YSYEKL. This CDR3 is 15 amino acids long. The trim removed 4 bases at V and 10 bases at J, leaving 9 bases unmatched. The CDR3 DNA reads TGCGCCAGCAGCCCACAGGACAGGGTAGAATCACCCCTCCACTTT. Translation: CASSPQDRVESPLHF.